This is a list of T cell receptor beta chains from one sample in a study of PD-1 blockade in classical Hodgkin lymphoma. The protocol was immunoSEQ multiplex PCR, while the TCRdb copy is restricted to in-frame clones and leaves out a portion. Of more than 45,000 clones listed, 85% to 95% were seen once; the top ten hold more than 9%. The source material was peripheral blood mononuclear cells (PBMCs), sampled before the second cycle of nivolumab. These receptors all come from a human donor with classical Hodgkin lymphoma. Both conserved end residues are part of each CDR3. A D gene is named only where the DNA matches it firmly. Size is omitted from some rows. Given values are once, few, many or a class for expanded clones.

D: TRBD1
J: TRBJ2-7
V: TRBV5-6
size: once
CDR3: CASSLKQGTAYEQYF
DNA: TGTGCCAGCAGCTTAAAACAGGGGACGGCCTACGAGCAGTACTTC

D: .
J: TRBJ1-2
V: TRBV7-2
size: .
CDR3: CASTTFHRDGYTF
DNA: TGTGCCAGCACCACATTCCACAGGGATGGCTACACCTTC

D: .
J: TRBJ2-7
V: TRBV28
size: .
CDR3: CASSPRPLRQEYF
DNA: TGTGCCAGCAGTCCCCGACCCCTTCGACAAGAGTACTTC

D: TRBD2
J: TRBJ2-3
V: TRBV5-1
size: .
CDR3: CASSLASGGPPDTQYF
DNA: TGCGCCAGCAGCTTAGCTAGCGGGGGGCCCCCAGATACGCAGTATTTT

D: .
J: TRBJ2-7
V: TRBV5-6
size: .
CDR3: CASSLSGVYEQYF
DNA: TGTGCCAGCAGCCTCTCAGGGGTCTACGAGCAGTACTTC

D: .
J: TRBJ1-5
V: TRBV11-2
size: .
CDR3: CASSLDRNQPQHF
DNA: TGTGCCAGCAGCTTAGATAGAAATCAGCCCCAGCATTTT

D: .
J: TRBJ2-7
V: TRBV6-5
size: .
CDR3: CASSWEASSYEQYF
DNA: TGTGCCAGCAGTTGGGAGGCCAGCTCCTACGAGCAGTACTTC

D: .
J: TRBJ2-6
V: TRBV6-1
size: few
CDR3: CASLPPGANVLTF
DNA: TGTGCCAGCCTTCCTCCTGGGGCCAACGTCCTGACTTTC

D: TRBD1
J: TRBJ2-1
V: TRBV7-7
size: .
CDR3: CASSLGTGSSYNEQFF
DNA: TGTGCCAGCAGCTTAGGGACAGGCAGCTCCTACAATGAGCAGTTCTTC

D: TRBD1
J: TRBJ2-1
V: TRBV7-9
size: .
CDR3: CASGFKTGGGNEQFF
DNA: TGTGCCAGCGGTTTCAAGACAGGGGGAGGCAATGAGCAGTTCTTC

D: .
J: TRBJ2-7
V: TRBV5-5
size: .
CDR3: CASSPDSPFYEQYF
DNA: TGTGCCAGCAGCCCGGACTCCCCGTTCTACGAGCAGTACTTC

D: .
J: TRBJ1-5
V: TRBV18
size: .
CDR3: CASSSTPSNQPQHF
DNA: TGTGCCAGCTCTTCGACTCCTAGCAATCAGCCCCAGCATTTT

D: .
J: TRBJ1-2
V: TRBV6-1
size: once
CDR3: CASSDKTGPYGYTF
DNA: TGTGCCAGCAGTGACAAAACCGGACCATATGGCTACACCTTC

D: .
J: TRBJ2-1
V: TRBV6-5
size: .
CDR3: CASSYGGRSYNEQFF
DNA: TGTGCCAGCAGTTACGGGGGAAGGTCCTACAATGAGCAGTTCTTC

D: .
J: TRBJ1-1
V: TRBV27
size: once
CDR3: CASSLQQGNTEAFF
DNA: TGTGCCAGCAGTTTACAGCAGGGGAACACTGAAGCTTTCTTT

D: .
J: TRBJ2-1
V: TRBV6-1
size: once
CDR3: CASREGGPSYNEQFF
DNA: TGTGCCAGCAGAGAGGGGGGCCCCTCCTACAATGAGCAGTTCTTC

D: TRBD1
J: TRBJ1-1
V: TRBV27
size: .
CDR3: CASSSGQGAGAFF
DNA: TGTGCCAGCAGTTCGGGACAGGGGGCCGGAGCTTTCTTT

D: TRBD2
J: TRBJ2-7
V: TRBV28
size: .
CDR3: CASSLTSGRGEQYF
DNA: TGTGCCAGCAGTTTAACTAGCGGGAGGGGCGAGCAGTACTTC

D: .
J: TRBJ2-5
V: TRBV7-9
size: .
CDR3: CASSFTGGAETQYF
DNA: TGTGCCAGCAGCTTTACCGGGGGCGCCGAGACCCAGTACTTC

D: .
J: TRBJ2-7
V: TRBV2
size: once
CDR3: CASSEGGPPERYF
DNA: TGTGCCAGCAGTGAAGGCGGGCCCCCGGAGAGGTACTTC

D: .
J: TRBJ2-7
V: TRBV2
size: .
CDR3: CASGTRHEQYF
DNA: TGTGCCAGCGGTACCCGACACGAGCAGTACTTC

D: .
J: TRBJ1-1
V: TRBV9
size: .
CDR3: CASSSPGTNTEAFF
DNA: TGTGCCAGCAGCTCGCCGGGAACGAACACTGAAGCTTTCTTT

D: TRBD1
J: TRBJ2-7
V: TRBV27
size: .
CDR3: CASSWGRGLYEQYF
DNA: TGTGCCAGCAGTTGGGGCAGGGGGCTCTACGAGCAGTACTTC

D: .
J: TRBJ1-1
V: TRBV5-4
size: .
CDR3: CASSLFSNPGTEAFF
DNA: TGTGCCAGCAGCCTGTTCTCCAACCCGGGGACTGAAGCTTTCTTT

D: TRBD2
J: TRBJ2-5
V: TRBV4-3
size: .
CDR3: CASSQNPGTSGREETQYF
DNA: TGCGCCAGCAGCCAGAACCCCGGGACTAGCGGGAGGGAAGAGACCCAGTACTTC

D: TRBD1
J: TRBJ2-1
V: TRBV6-5
size: .
CDR3: CASRAGGPLGNEQFF
DNA: TGTGCCAGCAGGGCAGGGGGCCCCCTAGGGAATGAGCAGTTCTTC